These 10 T cell receptor beta chains originate from one sample sequenced in a study of human thymus T cells. Thymic resections from corrective heart surgery supplied the tissue. Measured with immunoSEQ multiplex PCR; TCRdb has only the in-frame clones, and not every one. The sample comprises about 130,000 clones, about 93% of which are singletons, and 0.02% to 0.03% rests with the top ten. The sample was thymus tissue. These receptors were obtained from a boy under two years old with a congenital heart defect but otherwise immunologically healthy.

The rearrangement uses TRBV9 and TRBJ2-2, with 9 bases aligning to TRBD2. Unmatched junction bases numbered 10, after V lost 2 bases and J lost 5 bases. CDR3 length equals 17 residues. The germline CDR1 and CDR2 sequences are SGDLS and YYNGEE. The CDR3 loop reads CASSVPKASGETGELFF. CDR3 in DNA: TGTGCCAGCAGCGTTCCTAAGGCTAGCGGGGAAACCGGGGAGCTGTTTTTT.

The V call is TRBV28, the J call TRBJ2-3, with 8 bases that match TRBD2. J gave up 5 bases and V 6 bases, and 13 bases lay outside the gene matches. The CDR3 covers 16 residues. Germline assignment: CDR1 MDHEN and CDR2 SYDVKM. The CDR3 is CASSLPLPGGVDTQYF. The DNA for the CDR3 is TGTGCCAGCAGCCTACCGCTGCCCGGGGGGGTAGATACGCAGTATTTT.

The rearrangement uses TRBV4-1 and TRBJ1-1; D remains unclear. CDR3 size: 14 residues. Germline V CDR1 and CDR2: MGHRA, YSYEKL. V lost 1 base and J 1 base, leaving 7 bases between the germline ends. CDR3 sequence (DNA): TGCGCCAGCAGCCAAGGAGCGCCGAACACTGAAGCTTTCTTT. The encoded protein is CASSQGAPNTEAFF.

CDR3 amino acids: CASSIEAHSSYNEQFF. The CDR3 region has the DNA TGTGCCAGTAGTATAGAAGCCCATAGCTCCTACAATGAGCAGTTCTTC. The chain joins TRBV19 to TRBJ2-1; D is ambiguous. In germline, CDR1 is LNHDA, CDR2 SQIVND (reference sequence). This CDR3 has 16 amino acids. V lost 0 bases and J lost 0, with 9 bases in between.

The chain carries TRBV5-7 and TRBJ1-1; D unresolved. TRBV5-7 is an open reading frame whose function is uncertain. The CDR3 loop spans 15 amino acids. The V and J ends lost 2 bases and 0 bases respectively, with 11 bases between them. The CDR3: CASSLGDLMNTEAFF. Written as DNA, the CDR3 is TGTGCCAGCAGCTTAGGTGACCTTATGAACACTGAAGCTTTCTTT.

The chain carries TRBV5-4 and TRBJ2-1; D perhaps matches TRBD2 (6 bases). The CDR3 runs 14 residues. V gave up 2 bases and J gave up 8 bases, with 14 bases separating them. CDR1 is SGHNT and CDR2 is YYREEE in the germline V gene (reference sequence). The DNA of the CDR3 is TGTGCCAGCAGCTTTTCCGGAGGGAAGGATGAGCAGTTCTTC. Its translation: CASSFSGGKDEQFF.

V gene TRBV6-1 combines with J gene TRBJ2-3; 10 bases match TRBD2. This CDR3 has 17 amino acids. V gave up 2 bases and J gave up 4 bases; unmatched junction bases: 9. CDR1 is MNHNS, CDR2 SASEGT, per germline. DNA for the CDR3: TGTGCCAGCAGTGAAAAAAGCGGGGGGGCCGGCTCAGATACGCAGTATTTT. Amino acids: CASSEKSGGAGSDTQYF.

The chain employs TRBV28 and TRBJ2-2, with TRBD1 identical over 7 bases. The V and J ends lost 5 bases and 6 bases, in that order; junction bases with no gene match: 6. The CDR3 loop spans 14 amino acids. Germline V gene data show CDR1 as MDHEN and CDR2 as SYDVKM. CDR3 sequence reads: CASSPRQGAGELFF. CDR3 DNA: TGTGCCAGCAGTCCTCGACAGGGAGCCGGGGAGCTGTTTTTT. Variable domain in full (rest from reference TRBV28 and TRBJ2-2): DVKVTQSSRYLVKRTGEKVFLECVQDMDHENMFWYRQDPGLGLRLIYFSYDVKMKEKGDIPEGYSVSREKKERFSLILESASTNQTSMYLCASSPRQGAGELFFGEGSRLTVL.

This chain connects TRBV11-2 to TRBJ1-2; 8 nucleotides match TRBD1. This CDR3 is built from 18 residues. Germline V CDR1 and CDR2: SGHAT, FQNNGV. J was trimmed by 5 bases and V by 5 bases; bases with no gene match: 19. Here the CDR3 reads CASSHQGTGPTRAYGYTF. CDR3 bases: TGTGCCAGCAGCCACCAGGGGACAGGTCCAACGCGGGCGTATGGCTACACCTTC.

V is TRBV4-3 and J is TRBJ1-1; D unresolved. This CDR3 contains 14 residues. Deletions cut 6 bases from V and 0 bases from J, with 11 bases between. CDR1 and CDR2 (germline): LGHNA, YSLEER. In nucleotides, the CDR3 is TGCGCCAGCAGGGATGGACGGCTGAACACTGAAGCTTTCTTT. This codes for CASRDGRLNTEAFF.